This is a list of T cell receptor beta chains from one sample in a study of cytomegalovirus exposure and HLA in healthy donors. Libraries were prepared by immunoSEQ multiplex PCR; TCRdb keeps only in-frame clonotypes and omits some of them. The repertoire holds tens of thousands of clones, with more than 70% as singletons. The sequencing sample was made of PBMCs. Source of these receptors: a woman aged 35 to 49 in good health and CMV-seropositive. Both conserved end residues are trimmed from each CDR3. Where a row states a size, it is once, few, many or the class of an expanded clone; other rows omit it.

ASSLGQGNSPLH TRBJ1-6 . TRBV5-1
ASSPSSGYNEQF TRBJ2-1 . TRBV7-7
ASSFESGGGQF TRBJ2-1 . TRBV7-9
ATSTENNSPLH TRBJ1-6 . TRBV2
AWSVRQAYLDIQY TRBJ2-4 . TRBV30
ASSPRQGANYGYT TRBJ1-2 . TRBV5-1
ASSLSTGAEAF TRBJ1-1 . TRBV11-2
ASSRLASGLEQY TRBJ2-7 . TRBV27
ASTSRGGAYGYT TRBJ1-2 . TRBV6-1
ASSEAPQTVNYEQY TRBJ2-7 few TRBV2
ASSADRDYGYT TRBJ1-2 few TRBV5-4
ASSVDVAGYNEQF TRBJ2-1 . TRBV9
ASNAGAGGRDTQY TRBJ2-3 few TRBV9
ASTSWGVNTEAF TRBJ1-1 . TRBV19
ASTTTHRVNTEAF TRBJ1-1 . TRBV7-8
ASSFRVGASQTQY TRBJ2-5 . TRBV5-8
ASSMARGVTEAF TRBJ1-1 . TRBV19
AWAGENGYT TRBJ1-2 . TRBV30
ASTKPGQEFYGYT TRBJ1-2 . TRBV19
ASSAVPGQGAMGANVLT TRBJ2-6 . TRBV9
ASSPAVVEQY TRBJ2-7 . TRBV5-8
ASSPRTSGYTDTQY TRBJ2-3 . TRBV19
ASSRRLAGGSSYEQY TRBJ2-7 . TRBV11-1
ASSPPGGTGEAF TRBJ1-1 . TRBV18
ASSFLTARRSAVAYEQY TRBJ2-7 . TRBV5-6
AWTGGRHRNSPLH TRBJ1-6 . TRBV30
AISESQYSGGRGTQY TRBJ2-5 . TRBV10-3
ASSKQGHGNQPQH TRBJ1-5 . TRBV21-1
ASGLERTNAF TRBJ1-1 . TRBV12-5
ASSLGGGAAGELF TRBJ2-2 . TRBV5-4
ASSLDRSGMYGYT TRBJ1-2 . TRBV11-2
ASISPGENTEAF TRBJ1-1 . TRBV6-5
ASSYGVSGGAYTGELF TRBJ2-2 . TRBV5-4
ASSLRLAGPREAQY TRBJ2-5 . TRBV5-1
ASSWDNRSGNTIY TRBJ1-3 few TRBV5-1
ASSTPIAGRETQY TRBJ2-5 once TRBV19
ASSEIAGADTIY TRBJ1-3 . TRBV6-1
ASSGGGASYEQY TRBJ2-7 . TRBV6-1
ASSQDGRGSDTQY TRBJ2-3 . TRBV4-2
ASCRVTNEKLF TRBJ1-4 . TRBV5-1
ASSGDRVGSPLH TRBJ1-6 . TRBV5-4
ASSPGGIYEQY TRBJ2-7 . TRBV9
ASSPSPRAYEQY TRBJ2-7 . TRBV5-4
ASSYRGSGDTQY TRBJ2-3 . TRBV6-6
ASSPGLAGAGGETQY TRBJ2-5 . TRBV5-6
SAIQNTEAF TRBJ1-1 few TRBV20-1
ASSPPGGDEQY TRBJ2-7 medium-sized TRBV18
ASSFLETQY TRBJ2-5 . TRBV27
ASIGLADTIY TRBJ1-3 . TRBV6-5
ASSEVTGGPGEQF TRBJ2-1 few TRBV10-1